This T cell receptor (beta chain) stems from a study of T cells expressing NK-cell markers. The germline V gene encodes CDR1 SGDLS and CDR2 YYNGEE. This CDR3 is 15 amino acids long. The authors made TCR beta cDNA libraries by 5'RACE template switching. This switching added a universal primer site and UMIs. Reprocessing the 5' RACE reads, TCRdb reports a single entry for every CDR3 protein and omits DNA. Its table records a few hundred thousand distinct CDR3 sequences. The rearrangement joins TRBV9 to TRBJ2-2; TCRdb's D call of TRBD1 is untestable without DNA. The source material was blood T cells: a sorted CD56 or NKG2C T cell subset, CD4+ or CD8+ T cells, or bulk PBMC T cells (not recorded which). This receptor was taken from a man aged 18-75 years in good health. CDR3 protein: CASSPQGTGTGELFF.